One sample yielded the 27 T cell receptor beta chains listed below, sequenced in a study of CD8+ T cells in alopecia areata (dated by TCRdb to between 2017 and 2018). Libraries were prepared through the immunoSEQ multiplex PCR assay. For TCR sequencing, RNA was extracted from every sample and reverse transcribed into cDNA to serve as template. TCRdb took this table from immuneACCESS and kept in-frame rearrangements with V and J called. Such tables lack part of the clones; where checked against another copy, unresolved V genes explain under half of the gap, and the rest is unexplained. For this sample there are some 110,000 clones; roughly two fifths appear just once. The ten largest clonotypes hold 3.1% of the sample. The sequenced sample was CD4+ T cells sorted from blood. These receptors were taken from a human donor with alopecia areata.

This clone has ten or more counts. The V call is TRBV29-1, the J call TRBJ1-3, with D perhaps matching TRBD1 (5 bases). CDR1 is SQVTM and CDR2 is ANQGSEA in the germline V gene. The V gene lost 5 bases and the J gene lost 4 bases, with 9 bases spanning the gap. The CDR3 spans 12 residues. The CDR3 loop reads CSVPGLGNTIYF. CDR3 coding DNA: TGCAGCGTTCCAGGGCTCGGAAACACCATATATTTT.

This clone was observed a few times. The chain recombines TRBV7-2 with TRBJ1-2, with D possibly being TRBD1 (6 bases). The CDR3 is made up of 15 amino acids. Germline V gives CDR1 SGHTA, CDR2 FQGNSA. Trimming took 6 bases from V and 4 from J, leaving 18 bases between them. The CDR3 nucleotides are TGTGCCAGCAGGGTAGCAAACAGGGTTGTCTATGGCTACACCTTC. The encoded protein is CASRVANRVVYGYTF.

This clone appeared a few times. V is TRBV29-1 and J is TRBJ1-1, with unresolved D. CDR1 and CDR2 from the germline V gene are SQVTM and ANQGSEA. Trimming stripped 4 bases from V and 7 bases from J, with 10 bases between. This CDR3 spans 11 amino acids. For the CDR3, the DNA is TGCAGCGTTGGGCGGATGTATGAAGCTTTCTTT. Protein product: CSVGRMYEAFF.

The V call is TRBV7-2, the J call TRBJ1-4, with TRBD1 as a possible D gene (5 bases). Trimming left V 5 bases short and J 8 bases short, with 15 bases between. The germline gives CDR1 SGHTA, CDR2 FQGNSA. The CDR3 runs to 14 residues. The CDR3 reads CASSLHGTQEKLFF. CDR3 DNA sequence: TGTGCCAGCAGCCTCCACGGGACTCAAGAAAAACTGTTTTTT.

V is TRBV29-1 and J is TRBJ2-5; a possible D gene is TRBD2 (6 bases). The CDR3 sequence is 14 residues long. Germline V gene sequence: CDR1 SQVTM, CDR2 ANQGSEA. V lost 6 bases to trimming and J lost 4 bases, with 18 bases between them. CDR3 in DNA: TGCAGCGTCGATCGGGACTCCAGGGCAGAGACCCAGTACTTC. Translated, it gives CSVDRDSRAETQYF.

V and J are TRBV7-2 and TRBJ2-1; possible D gene TRBD2, 6 bases. Deletions cut 7 bases from V and 7 bases from J, with 17 bases between. The CDR3 loop spans 14 amino acids. Germline V lookup: CDR1 SGHTA, CDR2 FQGNSA. The CDR3 DNA reads as TGTGCCAGCACTCACGACGGGGGTCCGAATGAGCAGTTCTTC. Amino acids: CASTHDGGPNEQFF.

The chain couples TRBV28 to TRBJ2-3, with a tentative D call TRBD2 (6 bases). Germline CDR1 and CDR2: MDHEN and SYDVKM. CDR3 length equals 14 residues. V gave up 6 bases and J gave up 0 bases, with 10 bases separating them. The CDR3 DNA is TGTGCCAGCAGGCCGGGACTTAGCACAGATACGCAGTATTTT. Protein: CASRPGLSTDTQYF.

This clone came up a few times. The CDR3 nucleotides are TGTGCCAGTAGTAATCCGGGGCGAGCTTACGAGCAGTACTTC. Translating gives CASSNPGRAYEQYF. V is TRBV19 and J is TRBJ2-7; D possibly uses TRBD1 or TRBD2 (5 bases each). Germline values: CDR1 LNHDA, CDR2 SQIVND (reference sequence). The CDR3 has 14 residues. V was pared by 4 bases and J by 4 bases, with 14 bases between.

The rearrangement uses TRBV19 and TRBJ1-2, with 7 nucleotides matching TRBD1. Germline trimming cut 4 bases from V and 5 bases from J; bases unmatched to any gene: 4. Germline CDR1 reads LNHDA; CDR2 reads SQIVND (reference sequence). This CDR3 comprises 13 residues. CDR3 DNA sequence: TGTGCCAGTAGTACGAGACAGGGATATGGCTACACCTTC. It encodes CASSTRQGYGYTF.

The chain has TRBV14 and TRBJ2-3; D possibly matches TRBD1 or TRBD2 (5 bases each). V was pared by 4 bases and J by 1 base, with 9 bases between. Germline V gene sequence: CDR1 SGHDN, CDR2 FVKESK. There are 14 residues in the CDR3. The CDR3 sequence: CASSPWDGTDTQYF. Here the CDR3 DNA reads TGTGCCAGCAGCCCCTGGGACGGCACAGATACGCAGTATTTT.

This rearrangement joins TRBV4-1 to TRBJ1-5, with D perhaps matching TRBD1 (5 bases). Germline CDR1 MGHRA, CDR2 YSYEKL. The CDR3 extends over 14 amino acids. V lost 1 base, J lost 4 bases, and 8 bases lay in between. The DNA of the CDR3 is TGCGCCAGCAGCCAAGTCGAGGGGAATCAGCCCCAGCATTTT. Translated: CASSQVEGNQPQHF.

The chain carries TRBV29-1 and TRBJ2-4, with D possibly matching TRBD1 (6 bases). V lost 6 bases and J 5 bases, leaving 17 bases between the germline ends. This CDR3 has 14 residues. Germline CDR1 reads SQVTM; CDR2 reads ANQGSEA. The CDR3 is CSVLSGAAQNIQYF. The CDR3, as DNA: TGCAGCGTATTGTCAGGGGCCGCCCAAAACATTCAGTACTTC.

V is TRBV4-3 and J is TRBJ2-7; 7 bases fit TRBD2. CDR1 is LGHNA, CDR2 YSLEER, per germline. J was trimmed by 0 bases and V by 4 bases; bases with no gene match: 6. The CDR3 has 15 residues. CDR3 amino acids: CASSRAAGSSYEQYF. CDR3 DNA sequence: TGCGCCAGCAGCCGAGCAGCGGGAAGCTCCTACGAGCAGTACTTC.

This clone came up a few times. The chain employs TRBV7-3 and TRBJ2-3, with 9 bases identical to TRBD1. J gave up 3 bases and V 0 bases, and 4 bases lay outside the gene matches. This CDR3 region has 16 residues. Per germline, CDR1 SGHTA and CDR2 FQGTGA. CDR3 in amino acids: CASSLTPGQGTDTQYF. The CDR3 DNA sequence: TGTGCCAGCAGCTTAACCCCGGGACAGGGAACAGATACGCAGTATTTT.

V and J are TRBV7-3 and TRBJ2-6, with D unresolved. Trimming cost V 4 bases and J 0 bases, with 13 bases left between them. This CDR3 has 17 amino acids. Germline CDR1 SGHTA, CDR2 FQGTGA. Here the CDR3 reads CASSSDATGSGANVLTF. CDR3 coding DNA: TGTGCCAGCAGCTCCGACGCGACGGGCTCTGGGGCCAACGTCCTGACTTTC. The full variable domain, completed using reference TRBV7-3 and TRBJ2-6, is GAGVSQTPSNKVTEKGKYVELRCDPISGHTALYWYRQSLGQGPEFLIYFQGTGAADDSGLPNDRFFAVRPEGSVSTLKIQRTERGDSAVYLCASSSDATGSGANVLTFGAGSRLTVL.

The chain joins TRBV29-1 to TRBJ2-1; D is unresolved. The CDR3 contains 13 residues. Trimming pared 4 bases from V and 4 bases from J, leaving 11 bases between. In germline, CDR1 is SQVTM, CDR2 ANQGSEA. In DNA form, the CDR3 reads TGCAGCGTTGTTCCGACCGAATACAATGAGCAGTTCTTC. Its protein is CSVVPTEYNEQFF.

The chain carries TRBV4-1 and TRBJ2-1; D remains unclear. Trimming stripped 2 bases from V and 8 bases from J, with 13 bases between. Germline V lookup: CDR1 MGHRA, CDR2 YSYEKL. This CDR3 has 14 amino acids. The CDR3 loop reads CASSQPTISDEQFF. As DNA, the CDR3 is TGCGCCAGCAGCCAACCTACTATAAGCGATGAGCAGTTCTTC.

This clone turned up a few times. This chain joins TRBV4-2 and TRBJ2-1; D might be TRBD2 (6 bases). V gave up 1 base and J gave up 9 bases, with 10 bases separating them. The CDR3 extends over 13 amino acids. CDR1 is LGHNA, CDR2 YNFKEQ, per germline. CDR3 in amino acids: CASSQGTTGEQFF. The CDR3 DNA follows: TGTGCCAGCAGCCAAGGGACTACCGGTGAGCAGTTCTTC.

The gene calls are TRBV7-9 and TRBJ2-7, with a possible D match to TRBD2 (5 bases). Between the trimmed V and J ends, which lost 3 bases and 2 bases, there was a span of 8 bases. CDR3 length: 13 amino acids. Germline values: CDR1 SEHNR, CDR2 FQNEAQ (reference sequence). This chain's CDR3 is CASSFEGPYEQYF. The CDR3 DNA reads TGTGCCAGCAGCTTCGAGGGCCCCTACGAGCAGTACTTC.

Only a few counts were recorded for this clone. The chain combines TRBV7-3 with TRBJ1-1; the D is unclear. The CDR3 totals 17 residues. V was clipped by 2 bases and J by 0 bases, with 16 bases between them. Looked up from germline, CDR1 is SGHTA and CDR2 is FQGTGA. Here the CDR3 reads CASSLVEVTEVNTEAFF. The CDR3 DNA follows: TGTGCCAGCAGCTTAGTCGAAGTGACGGAAGTGAACACTGAAGCTTTCTTT. The variable domain in full, with the rest retrieved from reference TRBV7-3 and TRBJ1-1, is GAGVSQTPSNKVTEKGKYVELRCDPISGHTALYWYRQSLGQGPEFLIYFQGTGAADDSGLPNDRFFAVRPEGSVSTLKIQRTERGDSAVYLCASSLVEVTEVNTEAFFGQGTRLTVV.

The chain is built from TRBV4-1 and TRBJ2-4; 12 bases are shared with TRBD2. The CDR3 totals 19 residues. Losses at the gene ends were 4 bases for V and 7 bases for J; bases not matched to a gene: 17. Germline CDR1 reads MGHRA; CDR2 reads YSYEKL. CDR3 protein: CASSPNPGLAGSRGNIQYF. CDR3 sequence (DNA): TGCGCCAGCAGCCCGAACCCGGGACTAGCGGGCTCCCGGGGGAACATTCAGTACTTC.

This chain joins TRBV20-1 and TRBJ1-2, with D unclear. The CDR3 extends over 10 amino acids. In germline, CDR1 is DFQATT, CDR2 SNEGSKA (reference sequence). Here the CDR3 DNA reads TGCAGCACAAGCCAGAGGGGCTACACCTTC. It is translated as CSTSQRGYTF.

The chain is built from TRBV28 and TRBJ2-7; D may be TRBD1 or TRBD2 (5 bases each). V lost 5 bases, J lost 2 bases, and 10 bases lay in between. The CDR3 length is 13 residues. Germline V gene lookup returns CDR1 MDHEN and CDR2 SYDVKM. The CDR3 spells CASSGTDTYEQYF. The CDR3 bases are TGTGCCAGCAGTGGGACGGACACCTACGAGCAGTACTTC.

The chain carries TRBV7-3 and TRBJ2-7; D perhaps matches TRBD1 (6 bases). The germline V and J ends were trimmed by 6 bases and 6 bases, with 24 bases remaining between them. Germline V gene lookup returns CDR1 SGHTA and CDR2 FQGTGA. This CDR3 comprises 16 residues. CDR3 region: CASSLLTLQGIGEQYF. CDR3 nucleotide sequence: TGTGCCAGCAGTCTATTAACCCTCCAGGGGATAGGCGAGCAGTACTTC. Using reference TRBV7-3 and TRBJ2-7 for the parts outside the CDR3, the full variable domain is GAGVSQTPSNKVTEKGKYVELRCDPISGHTALYWYRQSLGQGPEFLIYFQGTGAADDSGLPNDRFFAVRPEGSVSTLKIQRTERGDSAVYLCASSLLTLQGIGEQYFGPGTRLTVT.

The chain is built from TRBV2 and TRBJ2-1; D unresolved. With 6 bases removed from V and 5 bases from J, the gap between germline ends came to 5 bases. CDR1 is SNHLY and CDR2 is FYNNEI in the germline V gene. There are 11 residues in the CDR3. The CDR3 nucleotides are TGTGCCAGCAGACGGGACAATGAGCAGTTCTTC. The encoded protein is CASRRDNEQFF.

This clone was counted between two and nine times. The rearrangement uses TRBV7-9 and TRBJ1-2; D gene unclear. Trimming removed 5 bases at V and 3 bases at J, with 13 bases between. The CDR3 loop spans 14 amino acids. The germline V gene encodes CDR1 SEHNR and CDR2 FQNEAQ (reference sequence). The CDR3 loop is CASSDLVVDYGYTF. The CDR3 DNA follows: TGTGCCAGCAGCGATCTAGTAGTGGACTATGGCTACACCTTC.

This clone was counted a few times. The chain links TRBV7-9 to TRBJ2-6; 9 bases align to TRBD2. With V trimmed by 3 bases and J by 0 bases, 6 bases remained unmatched. The CDR3 spans 18 residues. Germline CDR1 SEHNR, CDR2 FQNEAQ (reference sequence). CDR3 DNA: TGTGCCAGCAGCTTCCCACTAGCGGGCCGCTCTGGGGCCAACGTCCTGACTTTC. It translates to CASSFPLAGRSGANVLTF.